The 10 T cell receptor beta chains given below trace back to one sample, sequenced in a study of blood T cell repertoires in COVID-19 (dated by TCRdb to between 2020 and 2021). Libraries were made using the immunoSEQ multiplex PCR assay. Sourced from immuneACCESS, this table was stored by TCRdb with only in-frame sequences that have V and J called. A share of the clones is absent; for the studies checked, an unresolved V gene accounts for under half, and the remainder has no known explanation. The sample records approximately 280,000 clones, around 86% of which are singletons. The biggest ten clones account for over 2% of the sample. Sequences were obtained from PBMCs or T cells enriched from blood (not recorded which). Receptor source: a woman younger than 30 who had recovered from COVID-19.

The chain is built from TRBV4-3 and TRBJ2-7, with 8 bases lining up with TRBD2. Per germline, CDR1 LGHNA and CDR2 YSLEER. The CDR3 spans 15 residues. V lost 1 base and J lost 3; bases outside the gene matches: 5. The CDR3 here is CASSQVISGGYEQYF. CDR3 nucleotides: TGCGCCAGCAGCCAAGTGATAAGCGGGGGCTACGAGCAGTACTTC.

This CDR3 reads CASSPQTDRRLSYEQYF. The CDR3 DNA reads as TGTGCCAGCAGCCCGCAAACTGACAGGAGACTCTCCTACGAGCAGTACTTC. The chain couples TRBV7-2 to TRBJ2-7; D might be TRBD1 (6 bases). Per the germline V gene, CDR1 is SGHTA and CDR2 is FQGNSA. This CDR3 region has 17 residues. V shed 5 bases and J shed 0 bases, with 20 bases lying between them.

The DNA for the CDR3 is TGCGCCAGCAGCCCTACACAGGGGGCTTACGAGCAGTACTTC. Translated: CASSPTQGAYEQYF. V is TRBV5-1 and J is TRBJ2-7; 9 nucleotides align to TRBD1. J was trimmed by 4 bases and V by 4 bases; bases with no gene match: 6. The CDR3 is 14 residues long. The V gene's germline CDR1 is SGHRS and CDR2 YFSETQ.

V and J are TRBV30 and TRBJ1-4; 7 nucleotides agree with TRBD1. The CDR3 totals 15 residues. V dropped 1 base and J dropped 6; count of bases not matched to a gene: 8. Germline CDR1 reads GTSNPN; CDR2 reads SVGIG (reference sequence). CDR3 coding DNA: TGTGCCTGGAGTGATTCGGGACAGTGGGATGAAAAACTGTTTTTT. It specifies CAWSDSGQWDEKLFF.

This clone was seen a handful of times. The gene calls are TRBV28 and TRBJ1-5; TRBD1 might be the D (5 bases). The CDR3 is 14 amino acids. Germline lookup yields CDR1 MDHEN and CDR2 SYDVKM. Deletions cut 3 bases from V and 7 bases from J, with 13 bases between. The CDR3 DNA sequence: TGTGCCAGCAGTTTCCTTCAGGGCACCCAGCCCCAGCATTTT. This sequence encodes CASSFLQGTQPQHF.

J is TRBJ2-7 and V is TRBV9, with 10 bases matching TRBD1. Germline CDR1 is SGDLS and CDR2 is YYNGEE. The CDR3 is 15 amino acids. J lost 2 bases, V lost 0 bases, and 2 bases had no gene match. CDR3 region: CASSVGGTGAYEQYF. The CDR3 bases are TGTGCCAGCAGCGTAGGAGGGACAGGGGCCTACGAGCAGTACTTC.

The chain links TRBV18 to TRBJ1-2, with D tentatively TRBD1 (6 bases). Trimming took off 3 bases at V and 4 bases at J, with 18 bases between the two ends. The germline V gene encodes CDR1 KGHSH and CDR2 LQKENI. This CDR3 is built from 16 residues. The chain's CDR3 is CASSPSRQATSYGYTF. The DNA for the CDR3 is TGTGCCAGCTCACCTTCGCGACAGGCGACGAGCTATGGCTACACCTTC.

The CDR3 region has the DNA TGTGCCTCCTCCAGGGCGGCTAACTATGGCTACACCTTC. Amino acids: CASSRAANYGYTF. The gene calls are TRBV30 and TRBJ1-2; D may be TRBD1 (5 bases). The CDR3 sequence is 13 residues long. The V gene's germline CDR1 is GTSNPN and CDR2 SVGIG (reference sequence). Trimming shortened V by 7 bases and J by 0 bases, and 12 bases separated the two germline ends.

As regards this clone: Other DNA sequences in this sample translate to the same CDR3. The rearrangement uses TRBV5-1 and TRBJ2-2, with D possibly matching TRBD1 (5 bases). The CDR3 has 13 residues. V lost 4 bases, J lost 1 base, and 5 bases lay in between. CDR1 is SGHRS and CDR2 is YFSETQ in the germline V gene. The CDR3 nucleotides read TGCGCCAGCAGCAGGGGGAACACCGGGGAGCTGTTTTTT. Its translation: CASSRGNTGELFF.

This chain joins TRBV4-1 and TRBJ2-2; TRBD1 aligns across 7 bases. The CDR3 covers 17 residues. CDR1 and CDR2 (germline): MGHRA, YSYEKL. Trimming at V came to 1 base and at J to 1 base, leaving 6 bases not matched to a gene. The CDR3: CASSQGPTGRNTGELFF. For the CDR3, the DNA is TGCGCCAGCAGCCAAGGACCGACAGGGAGGAACACCGGGGAGCTGTTTTTT.